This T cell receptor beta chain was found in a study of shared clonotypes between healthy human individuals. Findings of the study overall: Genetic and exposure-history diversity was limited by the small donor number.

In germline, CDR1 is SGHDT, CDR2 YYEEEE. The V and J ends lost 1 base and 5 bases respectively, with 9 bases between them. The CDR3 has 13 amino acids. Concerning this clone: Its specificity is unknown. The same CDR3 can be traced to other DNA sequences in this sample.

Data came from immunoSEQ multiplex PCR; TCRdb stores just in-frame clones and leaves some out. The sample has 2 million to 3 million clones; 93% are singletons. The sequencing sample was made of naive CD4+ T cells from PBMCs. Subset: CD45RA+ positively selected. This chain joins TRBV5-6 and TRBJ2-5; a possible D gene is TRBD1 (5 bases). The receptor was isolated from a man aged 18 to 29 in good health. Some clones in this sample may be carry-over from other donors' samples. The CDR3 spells CASSLRAGETQYF. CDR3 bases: TGTGCCAGCAGCTTGCGGGCAGGGGAGACCCAGTACTTC.